The clone carrying this TCR beta chain was observed a handful of times. Its antigen is currently unknown. Before extraction, the whole blood was not fractionated, and total RNA was taken from it. Individual cDNA molecules in this library carried unique molecular identifiers. Under the authors' procedure: With a range of about 20,000 to 690,600, the median per sample was 95,638 TCRs. MiXCR, applied by TCRdb to the 5' RACE reads, yields one record per CDR3 protein. For this entry, the V and J calls and clone size follow TCRdb and not the study's own pipeline. The sample has under 100,000 distinct CDR3 sequences, roughly 15% seen once. This record comes from a study of human T cells and chemical hapten exposure. The CDR3 extends over 14 amino acids. Trimming took 3 bases from V and 6 from J, leaving 15 bases between them. Germline CDR1 reads MDHEN; CDR2 reads SYDVKM. Overall study results and limits: Those TCRs sitting above 1 in 1000 frequency stayed the same with DPC sensitization.

The receptor's source is a female donor in good health. The chain combines TRBV28 with TRBJ2-7; the D is unclear. In DNA form, the CDR3 reads TGTGCCAGCAGTTTGCTCCACCTGCGAGGCGAGCAGTACTTC. It specifies CASSLLHLRGEQYF.